One and the same sample provided the 25 T cell receptor beta chains below, sequenced in a study of T cell repertoires in cytomegalovirus infection. For these receptors, no antigen is known. TCRdb called the reads again in MiXCR, with one record for every CDR3 protein. This sample has hundreds of thousands of distinct CDR3 sequences; roughly 43% occur once, and the top ten carry about two fifths. Sequencing used cultured PBMCs, obtained from culture after CMV antigen stimulation. All receptors come from a human donor in good health (CMV status not recorded). Some clones in this sample may be carry-over from other donors' samples.

Only a few counts were recorded for this clonotype. The V and J genes are TRBV6-1 and TRBJ2-7; D may be TRBD1 (6 bases). V lost 5 bases to trimming and J lost 0 bases, with 14 bases between them. The CDR3 has 15 amino acids. Germline CDR1 is MNHNS and CDR2 is SASEGT. The DNA of the CDR3 is TGTGCCAGCAGTCGGACAGCGGATTACTCCTACGAGCAGTACTTC. Residues: CASSRTADYSYEQYF.

This clonotype was counted only a few times. The CDR3 DNA sequence: TGTGCCAGCAGCTTTAGGGTAAACCTCAATGAGCAGTTCTTC. This sequence encodes CASSFRVNLNEQFF. V gene TRBV11-2 combines with J gene TRBJ2-1; D unclear. The CDR3 is made up of 14 amino acids. Germline V gives CDR1 SGHAT, CDR2 FQNNGV. V shed 3 bases and J shed 6 bases, with 12 bases lying between them. The variable domain in full, with the rest retrieved from reference TRBV11-2 and TRBJ2-1, is EAGVAQSPRYKIIEKRQSVAFWCNPISGHATLYWYQQILGQGPKLLIQFQNNGVVDDSQLPKDRFSAERLKGVDSTLKIQPAKLEDSAVYLCASSFRVNLNEQFFGPGTRLTVL.

This clonotype was detected a few times. This chain uses TRBV12-3 or TRBV12-4 with TRBJ1-5; no definite D call. Trimming removed 5 bases from V and 0 bases from J, with 11 bases in between. CDR3 size: 15 residues. The CDR3 region is CASSPGEYSNQPQHF. The DNA of the CDR3 is TGTGCCAGCAGTCCAGGAGAATATAGCAATCAGCCCCAGCATTTT.

The V call is TRBV5-3, the J call TRBJ2-1; 9 bases are shared with TRBD1. TRBV5-3 is an ORF for which the function is uncertain. The CDR3 totals 15 residues. V trimming: 8 bases; J trimming: 9 bases; junction bases outside the gene matches: 15. In nucleotides, the CDR3 is TGTGCCAGCAGCATTCCGGGACAGGGAACCGGTGAGCAGTTCTTC. Amino acids: CASSIPGQGTGEQFF.

This clonotype came up a few times. V usage is TRBV11-2 and J usage is TRBJ2-3; 10 nucleotides line up with TRBD2. CDR1 is SGHAT and CDR2 is FQNNGV in the germline V gene. The ends lost 4 bases at V and 6 bases at J; junction bases unmatched: 4. CDR3 length equals 14 residues. The CDR3 reads CASSSTSGWDTQYF. The CDR3 DNA sequence: TGTGCCAGCAGCTCGACTAGCGGGTGGGATACGCAGTATTTT.

There are a few counts of this clonotype. This chain connects TRBV4-2 to TRBJ1-5; 7 nucleotides align to TRBD1. The CDR3 spans 14 residues. Per the germline V gene, CDR1 is LGHNA and CDR2 is YNFKEQ. Trimming cost V 0 bases and J 5 bases; bases outside gene matches: 1. The DNA of the CDR3 is TGTGCCAGCAGCCAAGAGACAGGGTATCAGCCCCAGCATTTT. It translates to CASSQETGYQPQHF.

V is TRBV7-8 and J is TRBJ2-7; perhaps D is TRBD1 or TRBD2 (5 bases each). V was shortened by 1 base and J by 3 bases, with 16 bases between the two germline ends. The CDR3 contains 16 residues. Germline loops: CDR1 SGHVS, CDR2 FQNEAQ. The CDR3 sequence: CASSLGGTSKNYEQYF. The CDR3 region has the DNA TGTGCCAGCAGCTTAGGAGGGACCTCCAAAAACTACGAGCAGTACTTC.

This chain links TRBV27 with TRBJ1-1; 8 bases are a match to TRBD1. The CDR3 runs 14 residues. V gave up 5 bases and J gave up 11 bases; unmatched junction bases: 13. The germline gives CDR1 MNHEY, CDR2 SMNVEV (reference sequence). CDR3 loop: CASSPVTGELRAFF. DNA for the CDR3: TGTGCCAGCAGTCCCGTGACAGGGGAACTAAGGGCTTTCTTT.

CDR3 protein: CASSLPPDRAGEDEQYF. Written as DNA, the CDR3 is TGTGCCAGCAGCTTGCCCCCTGATCGTGCGGGAGAGGACGAGCAGTACTTC. The chain is built from TRBV7-2 and TRBJ2-7; 7 bases are a match to TRBD2. CDR3 length equals 17 residues. Trimming at V came to 3 bases and at J to 5 bases, leaving 16 bases not matched to a gene. Looked up from germline, CDR1 is SGHTA and CDR2 is FQGNSA.

This clonotype was counted only a few times. In nucleotides, the CDR3 is TGTGCCAGCAGCTTGCCACTCGACTACGAGCAGTACTTC. Protein: CASSLPLDYEQYF. This chain joins TRBV7-9 and TRBJ2-7; D unresolved. The CDR3 consists of 13 residues. Germline values: CDR1 SEHNR, CDR2 FQNEAQ (reference sequence). The germline V and J ends were trimmed by 3 bases and 3 bases, with 9 bases remaining between them.

This clonotype appeared once. The V call is TRBV6-2 or TRBV6-3, the J call TRBJ2-7; D may be TRBD2 (6 bases). Germline V gene lookup returns CDR1 MNHEY and CDR2 SVGEGT. V was trimmed by 0 bases and J by 4 bases, leaving 19 bases between them. The CDR3 runs 17 residues. CDR3 sequence (DNA): TGTGCCAGCAGTTACTCCCGGGGGTCTCCAACTTCTTACGAGCAGTACTTC. Translating gives CASSYSRGSPTSYEQYF.

Only a few counts were recorded for this clonotype. This chain connects TRBV2 to TRBJ1-3; 7 positions agree with TRBD1. After removal of 6 bases from V and 2 bases from J, the junction contained 7 bases not matched to a gene. This CDR3 comprises 15 residues. Germline V CDR1 and CDR2: SNHLY, FYNNEI. CDR3 DNA: TGTGCCAGCAGCGTCGACAGGGTCCCTGGAAACACCATATATTTT. Translated: CASSVDRVPGNTIYF.

The chain combines TRBV28 with TRBJ1-5, with 7 positions matching TRBD1. V was clipped by 6 bases and J by 5 bases; unmatched bases: 7. Germline V gene sequence: CDR1 MDHEN, CDR2 SYDVKM. CDR3 length equals 14 residues. CDR3 DNA: TGTGCCAGCAGCACAGGGACAGTGTATCAGCCCCAGCATTTT. Protein: CASSTGTVYQPQHF.

This chain connects TRBV19 to TRBJ2-3, with 8 bases that match TRBD2. V gave up 9 bases and J gave up 4 bases; unmatched junction bases: 12. Germline CDR1 and CDR2: LNHDA and SQIVND (reference sequence). This CDR3 has 15 residues. The chain's CDR3 is CASRPQRETADTQYF. The DNA for the CDR3 is TGTGCCAGCAGACCCCAGCGGGAGACGGCAGATACGCAGTATTTT. Full variable domain (remainder filled in from reference TRBV19 and TRBJ2-3): DGGITQSPKYLFRKEGQNVTLSCEQNLNHDAMYWYRQDPGQGLRLIYYSQIVNDFQKGDIAEGYSVSREKKESFPLTVTSAQKNPTAFYLCASRPQRETADTQYFGPGTRLTVL.

The V gene is TRBV28, the J gene TRBJ1-2; D gene uncertain. Germline loops: CDR1 MDHEN, CDR2 SYDVKM. The length of the CDR3 is 13 residues. V lost 1 base and J lost 10, with 13 bases in between. In DNA form, the CDR3 reads TGTGCCAGCAGTTTATTCCAGGAGAATGACTACACCTTC. It codes for CASSLFQENDYTF.

The J gene is TRBJ2-1, the V gene TRBV20-1, with D unclear. Germline lookup yields CDR1 DFQATT and CDR2 SNEGSKA (reference sequence). This CDR3 is built from 11 residues. V lost 3 bases, J lost 10 bases, and 10 bases lay in between. CDR3: CSARGEYEQFF. In DNA form, the CDR3 reads TGCAGTGCTAGGGGTGAATACGAGCAGTTCTTC.

This clonotype was seen more than once but under ten times. V is TRBV7-2 and J is TRBJ2-7; D might be TRBD2 (5 bases). CDR3 length: 13 residues. CDR1 SGHTA and CDR2 FQGNSA come from the germline V gene. Between the trimmed V and J ends, which lost 4 bases and 7 bases, there was a span of 14 bases. The CDR3 here is CASSSPGVGEQYF. In DNA form, the CDR3 reads TGTGCCAGCAGCTCCCCCGGGGTTGGAGAGCAGTACTTC.

V gene TRBV10-3 combines with J gene TRBJ2-3, with TRBD1 matching over 9 bases. After removal of 11 bases from V and 6 bases from J, the junction contained 9 bases not matched to a gene. The CDR3 contains 13 residues. From germline, CDR1 is ENHRY and CDR2 SYGVKD. The CDR3 nucleotides read TGTGCCTCTCACAGGGGGCTGGAGGATACGCAGTATTTT. Protein sequence: CASHRGLEDTQYF.

The rearrangement joins TRBV4-2 to TRBJ2-5; a possible D gene is TRBD1 (6 bases). The V gene's germline CDR1 is LGHNA and CDR2 YNFKEQ. The CDR3 is 15 amino acids. V lost 2 bases to trimming and J lost 4 bases, with 14 bases between them. The CDR3 spells CASSQSPAGAETQYF. In DNA form, the CDR3 reads TGTGCCAGCAGCCAATCCCCCGCAGGGGCAGAGACCCAGTACTTC.

In this sample, this clonotype turned up a few times. The genes are TRBV7-2 and TRBJ2-3, with a possible D match to TRBD2 (6 bases). CDR1 is SGHTA and CDR2 is FQGNSA in the germline V gene. The CDR3 totals 14 residues. The V end was cut by 5 bases, the J end by 5 bases, with 14 bases between. CDR3 bases: TGTGCCAGCAGCCAGGAGGGCCGGGGAGATACGCAGTATTTT. This codes for CASSQEGRGDTQYF.

The rearrangement uses TRBV5-1 and TRBJ2-1; D is unclear. This CDR3 spans 16 amino acids. V lost 2 bases and J lost 4, with 16 bases in between. Germline V gene sequence: CDR1 SGHRS, CDR2 YFSETQ. CDR3 bases: TGCGCCAGCAGCTTAACGGACCCGCCCCCTTACAATGAGCAGTTCTTC. Residues: CASSLTDPPPYNEQFF. The full variable domain, in which reference TRBV5-1 and TRBJ2-1 provide the parts outside the CDR3, is KAGVTQTPRYLIKTRGQQVTLSCSPISGHRSVSWYQQTPGQGLQFLFEYFSETQRNKGNFPGRFSGRQFSNSRSEMNVSTLELGDSALYLCASSLTDPPPYNEQFFGPGTRLTVL.

In the case of this clonotype: At one end, the junction sequence differs from germline, possibly due to a read error. The CDR3 nucleotides are TGTGCCAGCAGCTTAGACCGACGGAGTAGCATGGACGAGCATTACTTC. It specifies CASSLDRRSSMDEHYF. This chain joins TRBV7-4 and TRBJ2-7; D not certain. This CDR3 has 16 residues. CDR1 is SGHVT, CDR2 SQSDAQ, per germline. The entire variable domain, with the rest obtained from reference TRBV7-4 and TRBJ2-7, is as follows: GAGVSQSPRYKVAKRGRDVALRCDSISGHVTLYWYRQTLGQGSEVLTYSQSDAQRDKSGRPSGRFSAERPERSVSTLKIQRTEQGDSAVYLCASSLDRRSSMDEHYFGPGTRLTVT.

This clonotype has only one observation. The chain recombines TRBV12-3 or TRBV12-4 with TRBJ2-7; weak D call: TRBD2 (7 bases). Trimming cost V 2 bases and J 6 bases, with 11 bases left between them. The CDR3 totals 13 residues. The CDR3 sequence: CASSLRGGVEQYF. In DNA form, the CDR3 reads TGTGCCAGCAGTTTAAGAGGGGGGGTCGAGCAGTACTTC.

This clonotype occurred a few times. The chain uses TRBV6-7 and TRBJ2-5; D may be TRBD1 or TRBD2 (5 bases each). TRBV6-7 is an ORF for which the function is uncertain. V lost 5 bases and J lost 10, with 11 bases in between. The CDR3 length is 11 residues. The DNA for the CDR3 is TGTGCCAGCAGTCCACGGGGCGTCCAGTACTTC. Translation gives CASSPRGVQYF.

This clonotype was detected a few times. The rearrangement uses TRBV7-2 and TRBJ2-5, with 10 bases lining up with TRBD1. Germline CDR1 SGHTA, CDR2 FQGNSA. The CDR3 has 19 residues. Trimming took 5 bases from V and 3 from J; bases not matched to a gene: 18. This CDR3 is CASSPGLDPDRGKEETQYF. CDR3 coding DNA: TGTGCCAGCAGCCCAGGACTCGACCCGGACAGGGGGAAGGAAGAGACCCAGTACTTC.